Listed here are 10 T cell receptor beta chains from one sample, sequenced in a study of shared clonotypes between healthy human individuals. The protocol was immunoSEQ multiplex PCR, while the TCRdb copy is restricted to in-frame clones and leaves out a portion. The table has about 2 million clones, 95% seen once. The sequenced sample was naive CD4+ T cells sorted from blood. The subset here: CD45RA+ positively selected. The receptors were gathered from a man aged 18 to 35 in good health.

V usage is TRBV11-2 and J usage is TRBJ2-1, with 8 positions matching TRBD1. The CDR3 spans 15 residues. V dropped 3 bases and J dropped 4; count of bases not matched to a gene: 5. CDR1 is SGHAT and CDR2 is FQNNGV in the germline V gene. CDR3 region: CASSFGQGIYNEQFF. CDR3 DNA: TGTGCCAGCAGCTTTGGACAGGGAATATACAATGAGCAGTTCTTC.

This rearrangement joins TRBV27 to TRBJ1-1; 9 bases are shared with TRBD1. With 5 bases clipped from V and 2 bases from J, the junction kept 6 bases outside the gene matches. The CDR3 totals 15 residues. Germline assignment: CDR1 MNHEY and CDR2 SMNVEV (reference sequence). CDR3 region: CASSPGTGTNTEAFF. DNA of the CDR3: TGTGCCAGCAGTCCCGGGACAGGGACCAACACTGAAGCTTTCTTT.

This clone was detected only a few times. The chain has TRBV10-1 and TRBJ2-5; D might be TRBD2 (6 bases). Trimming removed 2 bases from V and 5 bases from J, with 9 bases in between. The CDR3 is 13 residues long. Germline CDR1 WNHNN, CDR2 SYGVQD (reference sequence). For the CDR3, the DNA is TGCGCCAGCAGTGAGGGAGGGTCGGAGACCCAGTACTTC. Its protein product is CASSEGGSETQYF.

This clone is a singleton in its sample. The V and J genes are TRBV7-6 and TRBJ2-7; perhaps TRBD2 as D (7 bases). Germline V gene data show CDR1 as SGHVS and CDR2 as FNYEAQ. Trimming shortened V by 5 bases and J by 3 bases, and 17 bases separated the two germline ends. The CDR3 contains 15 residues. The CDR3 loop reads CASSRGAGPDYEQYF. The CDR3 DNA follows: TGTGCCAGCAGCCGGGGGGCAGGGCCCGACTACGAGCAGTACTTC.

The chain recombines TRBV5-4 with TRBJ1-3, with a tentative D call TRBD1 (5 bases). Germline V gene lookup returns CDR1 SGHNT and CDR2 YYREEE (reference sequence). The V gene lost 0 bases and the J gene lost 0 bases, with 7 bases spanning the gap. The CDR3 sequence is 15 residues long. CDR3 DNA: TGTGCCAGCAGCTTGGAACAGGCCTCTGGAAACACCATATATTTT. Translating it yields CASSLEQASGNTIYF. The entire variable domain, with the rest obtained from reference TRBV5-4 and TRBJ1-3, is as follows: ETGVTQSPTHLIKTRGQQVTLRCSSQSGHNTVSWYQQALGQGPQFIFQYYREEENGRGNFPPRFSGLQFPNYSSELNVNALELDDSALYLCASSLEQASGNTIYFGEGSWLTVV.

The table lists this clone with a count of one. Other DNA sequences in the same sample also yield this CDR3. CDR3: CAISRTGDSNQPQHF. CDR3 nucleotides: TGTGCCATCAGTAGGACAGGCGATAGCAATCAGCCCCAGCATTTT. The chain is built from TRBV10-3 and TRBJ1-5; 7 bases agree with TRBD1. The CDR3 runs to 15 residues. From germline, CDR1 is ENHRY and CDR2 SYGVKD. J lost 0 bases, V lost 5 bases, and 4 bases had no gene match.

The chain joins TRBV10-3 to TRBJ1-1; D might be TRBD1 (5 bases). The V end lost 3 bases, the J end lost 7 bases, and 12 bases lay between the germline ends. The CDR3 covers 13 residues. Germline V lookup: CDR1 ENHRY, CDR2 SYGVKD. CDR3 sequence: CAISDWDYREAFF. DNA of the CDR3: TGTGCCATCAGTGATTGGGACTACCGTGAAGCTTTCTTT.

This clone was recorded once. The chain is built from TRBV7-2 and TRBJ1-1, with no clear D. This CDR3 is built from 14 residues. Germline V gene data show CDR1 as SGHTA and CDR2 as FQGNSA. Trimming removed 0 bases at V and 1 base at J, with 6 bases between. The CDR3 loop reads CASSLALGNTEAFF. The CDR3 DNA reads as TGTGCCAGCAGCTTAGCGCTTGGGAACACTGAAGCTTTCTTT.

The V and J genes are TRBV10-3 and TRBJ2-7; D may be TRBD2 (6 bases). V lost 3 bases to trimming and J lost 1 base, with 10 bases between them. Germline CDR1 reads ENHRY; CDR2 reads SYGVKD. There are 14 residues in the CDR3. Here the CDR3 reads CAISEGDFSYEQYF. The CDR3, as DNA: TGTGCCATCAGTGAAGGGGACTTTTCCTACGAGCAGTACTTC.

V and J are TRBV5-1 and TRBJ1-2, with a possible D match to TRBD1 (5 bases). This CDR3 is built from 15 residues. The germline V gene has CDR1 SGHRS and CDR2 YFSETQ. The germline V and J ends were trimmed by 1 base and 6 bases, with 16 bases remaining between them. In DNA form, the CDR3 reads TGCGCCAGCAGCTTGTTAGACGGGGGAATTGATGGCTACACCTTC. This encodes CASSLLDGGIDGYTF.